This entry concerns a single T cell receptor (beta chain). The sample is drawn from a study of blood T cell repertoires in COVID-19. Study summary: The origin of the acute and convalescent COVID-19 samples was the United States, Italy and Spain. T cells, B-cell-depleted T cells, or PBMCs provided the cDNA or gDNA that served as material.

This CDR3 comprises 16 residues. V lost 4 bases and J lost 5; bases outside the gene matches: 8. The germline V gene has CDR1 SSHAT and CDR2 FNYEAQ (reference sequence). Authors' data handling: Reference gene primer amplification gave nucleated cell count estimates. Assay used: immunoSEQ multiplex PCR; TCRdb lists only in-frame clones, some missing. That table supplies the V and J calls and clone size; D and trimming were determined from the DNA. The sample includes some 45,000 clones, around 82% of them seen just once. This TCR came from a woman older than 75 with acute or convalescent COVID-19. The specimen was peripheral blood. This sequence joins TRBV7-7 and TRBJ2-5, with 12 bases lining up with TRBD2. The CDR3 spells CASSSLAGGPRETQYF. The CDR3 DNA reads TGTGCCAGCAGCTCCCTAGCGGGAGGGCCTCGGGAGACCCAGTACTTC.